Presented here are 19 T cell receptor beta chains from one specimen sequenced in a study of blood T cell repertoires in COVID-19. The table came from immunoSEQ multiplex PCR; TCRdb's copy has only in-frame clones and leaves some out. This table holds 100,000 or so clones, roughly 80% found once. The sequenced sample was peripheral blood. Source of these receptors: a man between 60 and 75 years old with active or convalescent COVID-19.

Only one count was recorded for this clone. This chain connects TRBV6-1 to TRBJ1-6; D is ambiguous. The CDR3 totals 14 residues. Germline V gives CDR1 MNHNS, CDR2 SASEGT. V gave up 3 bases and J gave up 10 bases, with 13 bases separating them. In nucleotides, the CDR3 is TGTGCCAGCAGTGAGGCAGAGGGAAGATCACCCCTCCACTTT. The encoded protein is CASSEAEGRSPLHF.

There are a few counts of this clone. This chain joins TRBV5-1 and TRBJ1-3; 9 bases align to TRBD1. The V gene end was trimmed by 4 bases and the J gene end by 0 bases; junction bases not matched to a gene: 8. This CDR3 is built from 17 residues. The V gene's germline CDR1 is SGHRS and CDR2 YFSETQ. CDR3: CASSIRTGEGSGNTIYF. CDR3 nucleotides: TGCGCCAGCAGCATCCGGACAGGGGAAGGCTCTGGAAACACCATATATTTT.

The CDR3 DNA is TGTGCCAGCAGCCCGTTCGGGAGACTAGCCGGGAATGAGCAGTTCTTC. This encodes CASSPFGRLAGNEQFF. The V gene is TRBV14, the J gene TRBJ2-1, with 7 bases lining up with TRBD2. The ends lost 4 bases at V and 7 bases at J; junction bases unmatched: 13. This CDR3 spans 16 amino acids. Per the germline V gene, CDR1 is SGHDN and CDR2 is FVKESK.

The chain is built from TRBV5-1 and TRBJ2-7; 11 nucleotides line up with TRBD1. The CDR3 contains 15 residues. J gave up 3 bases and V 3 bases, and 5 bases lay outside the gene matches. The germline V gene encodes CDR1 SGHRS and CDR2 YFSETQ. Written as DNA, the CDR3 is TGCGCCAGCAGCTACCGGGACAGGGGGTTCTACGAGCAGTACGTC. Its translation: CASSYRDRGFYEQYV.

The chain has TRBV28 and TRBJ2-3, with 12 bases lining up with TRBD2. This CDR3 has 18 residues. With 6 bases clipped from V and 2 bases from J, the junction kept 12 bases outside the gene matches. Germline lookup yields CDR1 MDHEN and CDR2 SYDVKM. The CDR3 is CASSRPSGRAFFTDTQYF. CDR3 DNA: TGTGCCAGCAGCCGTCCTAGCGGGAGGGCCTTTTTCACAGATACGCAGTATTTT. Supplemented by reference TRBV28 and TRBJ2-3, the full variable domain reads DVKVTQSSRYLVKRTGEKVFLECVQDMDHENMFWYRQDPGLGLRLIYFSYDVKMKEKGDIPEGYSVSREKKERFSLILESASTNQTSMYLCASSRPSGRAFFTDTQYFGPGTRLTVL.

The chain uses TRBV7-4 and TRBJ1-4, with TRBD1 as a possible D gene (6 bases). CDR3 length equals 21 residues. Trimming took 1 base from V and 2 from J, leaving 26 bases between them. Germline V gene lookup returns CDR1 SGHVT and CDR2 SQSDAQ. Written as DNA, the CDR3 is TGTGCCAGCAGCTTAGATAGCAAAGAGACCACCGCTACAGGGACTAATGAAAAACTGTTTTTT. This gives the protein CASSLDSKETTATGTNEKLFF.

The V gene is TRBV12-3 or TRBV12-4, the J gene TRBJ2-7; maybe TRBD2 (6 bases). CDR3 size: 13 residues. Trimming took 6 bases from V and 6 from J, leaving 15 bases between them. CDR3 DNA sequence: TGTGCCAGCAGCCTTTTATGGGGAGGCGAGCAGTACTTC. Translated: CASSLLWGGEQYF.

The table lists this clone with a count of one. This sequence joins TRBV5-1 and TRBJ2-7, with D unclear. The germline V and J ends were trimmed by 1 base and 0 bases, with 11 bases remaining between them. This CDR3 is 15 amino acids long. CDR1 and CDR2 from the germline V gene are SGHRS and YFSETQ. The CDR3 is CASSLFPRSSYEQYF. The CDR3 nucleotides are TGCGCCAGCAGCTTGTTTCCGCGTAGCTCCTACGAGCAGTACTTC.

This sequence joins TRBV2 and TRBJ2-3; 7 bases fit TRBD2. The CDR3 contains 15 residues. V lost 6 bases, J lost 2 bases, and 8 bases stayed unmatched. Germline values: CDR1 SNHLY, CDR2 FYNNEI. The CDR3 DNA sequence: TGTGCCAGCAGACGTAGACTAGCCCTCACAGATACGCAGTATTTT. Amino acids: CASRRRLALTDTQYF.

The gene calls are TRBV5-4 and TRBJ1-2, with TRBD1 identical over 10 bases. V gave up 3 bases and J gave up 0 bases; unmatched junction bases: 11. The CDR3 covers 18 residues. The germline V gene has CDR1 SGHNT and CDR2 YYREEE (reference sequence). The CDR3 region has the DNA TGTGCCAGCAGCTACCCGGGACAGGGGCTATCAGCTAACTATGGCTACACCTTC. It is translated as CASSYPGQGLSANYGYTF.

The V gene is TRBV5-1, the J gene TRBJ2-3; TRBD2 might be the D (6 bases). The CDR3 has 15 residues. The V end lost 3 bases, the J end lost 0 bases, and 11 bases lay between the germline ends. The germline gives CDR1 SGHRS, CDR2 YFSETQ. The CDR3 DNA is TGCGCCAGCAGCTCCGGGGACTCCAGCACAGATACGCAGTATTTT. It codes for CASSSGDSSTDTQYF. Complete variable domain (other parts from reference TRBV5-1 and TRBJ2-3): KAGVTQTPRYLIKTRGQQVTLSCSPISGHRSVSWYQQTPGQGLQFLFEYFSETQRNKGNFPGRFSGRQFSNSRSEMNVSTLELGDSALYLCASSSGDSSTDTQYFGPGTRLTVL.

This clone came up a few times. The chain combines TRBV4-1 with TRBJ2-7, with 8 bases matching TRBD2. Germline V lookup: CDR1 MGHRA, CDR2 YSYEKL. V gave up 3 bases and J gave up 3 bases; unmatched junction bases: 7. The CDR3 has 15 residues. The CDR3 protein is CASSHGTRKGYEQYF. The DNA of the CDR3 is TGCGCCAGCAGCCACGGGACTAGAAAGGGCTACGAGCAGTACTTC.

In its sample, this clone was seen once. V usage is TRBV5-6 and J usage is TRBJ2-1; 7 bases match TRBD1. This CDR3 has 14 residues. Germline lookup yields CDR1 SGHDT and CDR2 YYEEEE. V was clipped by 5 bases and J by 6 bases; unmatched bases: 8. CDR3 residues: CASSRGGGINEQFF. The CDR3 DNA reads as TGTGCCAGCAGTCGAGGGGGCGGTATCAATGAGCAGTTCTTC.

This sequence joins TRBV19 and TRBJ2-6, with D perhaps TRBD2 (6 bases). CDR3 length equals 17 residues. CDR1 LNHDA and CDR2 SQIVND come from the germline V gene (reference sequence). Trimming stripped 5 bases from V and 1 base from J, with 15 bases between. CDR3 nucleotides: TGTGCCAGTAGTGCTCTAGCGACCAGTTCTGGGGCCAACGTCCTGACTTTC. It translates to CASSALATSSGANVLTF.

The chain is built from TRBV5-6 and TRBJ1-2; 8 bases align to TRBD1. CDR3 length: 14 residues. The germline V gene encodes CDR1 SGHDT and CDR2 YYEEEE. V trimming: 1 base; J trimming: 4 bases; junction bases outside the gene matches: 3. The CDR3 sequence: CASSLSGTGYGYTF. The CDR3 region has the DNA TGTGCCAGCAGCTTGTCCGGGACAGGCTATGGCTACACCTTC.

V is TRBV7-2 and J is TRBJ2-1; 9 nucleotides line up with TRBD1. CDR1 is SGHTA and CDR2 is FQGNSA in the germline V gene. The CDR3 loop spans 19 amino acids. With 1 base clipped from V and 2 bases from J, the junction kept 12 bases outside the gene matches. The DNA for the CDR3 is TGTGCCAGCAGCTTAGGCTTCTCTAGGGGACAGGGAACCTACAATGAGCAGTTCTTC. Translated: CASSLGFSRGQGTYNEQFF.

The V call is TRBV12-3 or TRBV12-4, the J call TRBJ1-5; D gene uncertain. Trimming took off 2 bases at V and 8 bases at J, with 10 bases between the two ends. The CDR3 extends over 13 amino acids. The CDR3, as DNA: TGTGCCAGCAGTTTAACGCCTCGAGAGCCCCAGCATTTT. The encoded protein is CASSLTPREPQHF.

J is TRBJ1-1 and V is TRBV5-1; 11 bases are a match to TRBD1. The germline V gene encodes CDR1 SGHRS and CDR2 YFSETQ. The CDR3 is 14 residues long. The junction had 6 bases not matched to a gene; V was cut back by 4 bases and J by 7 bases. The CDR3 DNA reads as TGCGCCAGCAGCGGGACAGGGGGAGTTGGTGAAGCTTTCTTT. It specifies CASSGTGGVGEAFF.

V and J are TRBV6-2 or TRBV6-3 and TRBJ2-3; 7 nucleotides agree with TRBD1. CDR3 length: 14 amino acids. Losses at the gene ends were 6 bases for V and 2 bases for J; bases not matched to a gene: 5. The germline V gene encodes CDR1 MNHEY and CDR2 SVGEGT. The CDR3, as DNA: TGTGCCAGCAGCCGCGGACAGGCCACAGATACGCAGTATTTT. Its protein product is CASSRGQATDTQYF.